The 17 T cell receptor beta chains presented below share a single source sample, sequenced in a study of CD8 T cells in ankylosing spondylitis. Study-wide points: Apparently characteristic of ankylosing spondylitis blood was a TCR beta motif (about eight highly homologous variants).

No antigen has been identified for these receptors. MiXCR was run by TCRdb on the 5' RACE reads, yielding one entry per CDR3 protein. The sample contains about 500,000 distinct CDR3 sequences, approximately 5% of which appear only once. The sample was blood, either unsorted or a sorted T cell fraction (not recorded which). The receptors were sampled from a male donor with ankylosing spondylitis.

This clonotype appeared many times. CDR3 DNA sequence: TGTGCCAGCAGTTTATTGGACAGGAGCACAGATACGCAGTATTTT. Its translation: CASSLLDRSTDTQYF. The chain combines TRBV12-3 or TRBV12-4 with TRBJ2-3; 7 bases match TRBD1. The ends lost 2 bases at V and 0 bases at J; junction bases unmatched: 2. The CDR3 consists of 15 residues.

This clonotype was counted ten times or more. This chain joins TRBV19 and TRBJ1-6; D ambiguous. CDR3 length: 15 residues. V lost 7 bases and J 9 bases, leaving 19 bases between the germline ends. CDR1 and CDR2 from the germline V gene are LNHDA and SQIVND (reference sequence). The CDR3 sequence: CASTPSASYGSPLHF. CDR3 nucleotides: TGTGCCAGTACCCCCTCCGCAAGTTATGGTTCACCCCTCCACTTT.

This clonotype showed up many times. V and J are TRBV20-1 and TRBJ2-3; 11 positions match TRBD2. Germline V gene lookup returns CDR1 DFQATT and CDR2 SNEGSKA (reference sequence). Unmatched junction bases numbered 11, after V lost 3 bases and J lost 0 bases. This CDR3 is built from 18 residues. The DNA for the CDR3 is TGCAGTGCTAGCCTAGCGGGAGGCAATCGTCTTAGCACAGATACGCAGTATTTT. Protein sequence: CSASLAGGNRLSTDTQYF.

This clonotype was found many times. The rearrangement uses TRBV3-1 and TRBJ2-1; a weak D match, TRBD2 (5 bases). The CDR3 spans 15 residues. Germline CDR1 is LGHDT and CDR2 is YNNKEL (reference sequence). Trimming took off 1 base at V and 5 bases at J, with 12 bases between the two ends. The CDR3 nucleotides read TGTGCCAGCAGCCAAGGGACTGTCAGGAACAATGAGCAGTTCTTC. Encoded protein: CASSQGTVRNNEQFF.

In DNA form, the CDR3 reads TGTGCCAGCAGCCCAACCGGGACTAGAAACACCATATATTTT. Its translation: CASSPTGTRNTIYF. The chain joins TRBV9 to TRBJ1-3, with D tentatively TRBD1 (5 bases). The CDR3 is 14 amino acids. Trimming cost V 4 bases and J 5 bases, with 13 bases left between them. Germline V gene data show CDR1 as SGDLS and CDR2 as YYNGEE.

This clonotype was observed many times. V usage is TRBV2 and J usage is TRBJ1-1; 8 nucleotides align to TRBD1. Per germline, CDR1 SNHLY and CDR2 FYNNEI. This CDR3 is built from 15 residues. The V and J ends lost 6 bases and 5 bases, in that order; junction bases with no gene match: 11. The CDR3 reads CASRAGQGGNTEAFF. DNA for the CDR3: TGTGCCAGCAGGGCCGGACAGGGTGGGAATACTGAAGCTTTCTTT.

This clonotype showed up many times. The genes are TRBV4-3 and TRBJ2-7; a weak D match, TRBD1 (6 bases). Germline V gene lookup returns CDR1 LGHNA and CDR2 YSLEER. The CDR3 spans 16 residues. V gave up 2 bases and J gave up 2 bases, with 16 bases separating them. The CDR3 protein is CASSQSRHRATYEQYF. The CDR3 DNA sequence: TGCGCCAGCAGCCAATCTCGGCACAGGGCCACCTACGAGCAGTACTTC.

This clonotype appeared many times. The chain is built from TRBV7-8 and TRBJ1-2, with TRBD1 identical over 9 bases. CDR1 and CDR2 from the germline V gene are SGHVS and FQNEAQ. V lost 4 bases, J lost 6 bases, and 3 bases stayed unmatched. The CDR3 has 13 residues. CDR3 sequence (DNA): TGTGCCAGCAGCTCGGACAGGGGAAATGGCTACACCTTC. The encoded protein is CASSSDRGNGYTF. Full variable domain (missing parts from reference TRBV7-8 and TRBJ1-2): GAGVSQSPRYKVAKRGQDVALRCDPISGHVSLFWYQQALGQGPEFLTYFQNEAQLDKSGLPSDRFFAERPEGSVSTLKIQRTQQEDSAVYLCASSSDRGNGYTFGSGTRLTVV.

This clonotype was seen at least ten times. The rearrangement uses TRBV7-2 and TRBJ1-1; no definite D call. Trimming removed 7 bases at V and 6 bases at J, with 18 bases between. Germline V gene lookup returns CDR1 SGHTA and CDR2 FQGNSA. The CDR3 is made up of 14 amino acids. The CDR3 is CASNNISHPPEAFF. The CDR3 nucleotides are TGTGCCAGCAACAATATTTCCCACCCTCCTGAAGCTTTCTTT.

This clonotype was recorded many times. The genes are TRBV20-1 and TRBJ2-7; D is undetermined. Per germline, CDR1 DFQATT and CDR2 SNEGSKA (reference sequence). The length of the CDR3 is 12 residues. With 8 bases removed from V and 3 bases from J, the gap between germline ends came to 14 bases. The DNA of the CDR3 is TGCAGTTCCCCACCCCTTATCTACGAGCAGTACTTC. It codes for CSSPPLIYEQYF.

This clonotype was observed at least ten times. The CDR3 DNA reads as TGTGCCAGCAGTTACTCAAGCACCCGAGGTACCCAGTACTTC. It codes for CASSYSSTRGTQYF. V usage is TRBV6-5 and J usage is TRBJ2-5; D not resolved. V lost 0 bases and J lost 8, with 13 bases in between. The CDR3 contains 14 residues. Germline V CDR1 and CDR2: MNHEY, SVGAGI.

This clonotype has just a few counts. The chain is built from TRBV30 and TRBJ1-4, with D possibly being TRBD1 (6 bases). Germline V gives CDR1 GTSNPN, CDR2 SVGIG (reference sequence). V lost 1 base to trimming and J lost 8 bases, with 11 bases between them. The CDR3 runs to 13 residues. Here the CDR3 reads CAWSAGVGEKLFF. In DNA, the CDR3 is TGTGCCTGGAGTGCAGGGGTTGGAGAAAAACTGTTTTTT. Full variable domain (outside the CDR3, taken from reference TRBV30 and TRBJ1-4): SQTIHQWPATLVQPVGSPLSLECTVEGTSNPNLYWYRQAAGRGLQLLFYSVGIGQISSEVPQNLSASRPQDRQFILSSKKLLLSDSGFYLCAWSAGVGEKLFFGSGTQLSVL.

The sample holds many counts of this clonotype. This rearrangement joins TRBV5-1 to TRBJ1-1; a weak D match, TRBD1 (5 bases). CDR1 and CDR2 from the germline V gene are SGHRS and YFSETQ. The CDR3 runs 14 residues. Trimming stripped 3 bases from V and 3 bases from J, with 12 bases between. The CDR3 coding sequence is TGCGCCAGCAGCTACCGGGGGAAGGACACTGAAGCTTTCTTT. This codes for CASSYRGKDTEAFF.

This clonotype turned up a few times. The rearrangement uses TRBV6-5 and TRBJ2-1, with 8 bases aligning to TRBD2. The length of the CDR3 is 16 residues. Germline CDR1 MNHEY, CDR2 SVGAGI. V shed 2 bases and J 9 bases; nucleotides not matched to a gene: 12. The CDR3 DNA reads as TGTGCCAGCAGTTACCTCCGGGGTAGCGGGAAAGGTGAGCAGTTCTTC. Amino acids: CASSYLRGSGKGEQFF.

This clonotype was seen ten or more times. The gene calls are TRBV29-1 and TRBJ2-6; D is ambiguous. V was pared by 3 bases and J by 2 bases, with 5 bases between. CDR3 length equals 13 residues. CDR1 and CDR2 from the germline V gene are SQVTM and ANQGSEA. Here the CDR3 DNA reads TGCAGCGTTGAGCGAGCTGGGGCCAACGTCCTGACTTTC. The encoded protein is CSVERAGANVLTF.

The sample holds many counts of this clonotype. The V call is TRBV10-3, the J call TRBJ2-1; D is possibly TRBD2 (5 bases). The CDR3 sequence is 15 residues long. Trimming took 4 bases from V and 2 from J, leaving 12 bases between them. The germline gives CDR1 ENHRY, CDR2 SYGVKD. CDR3 amino acids: CAISGPLGAYNEQFF. In nucleotides, the CDR3 is TGTGCCATCAGTGGGCCTTTGGGAGCCTACAATGAGCAGTTCTTC.

This clonotype was seen many times. The chain combines TRBV7-8 with TRBJ2-1, with 8 bases that match TRBD2. The V segment lost 1 base and the J segment 3 bases; nucleotides outside the gene matches: 8. This CDR3 contains 17 residues. Germline CDR1 is SGHVS and CDR2 is FQNEAQ. CDR3 bases: TGTGCCAGCAGCTTAGAAGCGGGGGCCCCCCTCTACAATGAGCAGTTCTTC. Its translation is CASSLEAGAPLYNEQFF.